A single sample is the source of the 21 T cell receptor beta chains below, sequenced in a study of blood T cell repertoires in COVID-19. TCRdb's copy holds only in-frame clones and misses some; the assay was immunoSEQ multiplex PCR. Of fewer than 35,000 clones detected, about 88% appear once; the ten largest clones hold around 4.7%. The sequenced sample consisted of peripheral blood. The source of these receptors is a man aged 65-85 years with active COVID-19.

The chain uses TRBV5-4 and TRBJ2-7; 8 bases agree with TRBD2. This CDR3 contains 15 residues. CDR1 SGHNT and CDR2 YYREEE come from the germline V gene (reference sequence). The junction had 12 bases not matched to a gene; V was cut back by 5 bases and J by 5 bases. The CDR3 region is CASRDVAGGPHEQYF. CDR3 sequence (DNA): TGTGCCAGCAGGGACGTCGCGGGGGGCCCCCACGAGCAGTACTTC.

The chain combines TRBV10-3 with TRBJ1-1; 8 bases map to TRBD1. Trimming cost V 7 bases and J 4 bases; bases outside gene matches: 8. The CDR3 is made up of 14 amino acids. CDR1 and CDR2 (germline): ENHRY, SYGVKD. For the CDR3, the DNA is TGTGCCATCACGGCAGGGGGCCAAATCACTGAAGCTTTCTTT. Amino acid sequence: CAITAGGQITEAFF.

The sample holds one count of this clone. The chain has TRBV30 and TRBJ1-3, with 8 bases that match TRBD1. J was trimmed by 0 bases and V by 8 bases; bases with no gene match: 6. CDR1 is GTSNPN, CDR2 SVGIG, per germline (reference sequence). This CDR3 contains 14 residues. The CDR3 DNA sequence: TGTGCCGTAGACAGGGGAGTCTCTGGAAACACCATATATTTT. This sequence encodes CAVDRGVSGNTIYF.

This chain joins TRBV12-3 or TRBV12-4 and TRBJ1-3; D remains ambiguous. There are 12 residues in the CDR3. Trimming removed 8 bases at V and 0 bases at J, with 5 bases between. The CDR3 reads CASLRSGNTIYF. DNA for the CDR3: TGTGCCAGCCTGCGCTCTGGAAACACCATATATTTT.

Worth noting for this clone: One end of the junction is discordant with germline, which a read error may explain. DNA of the CDR3: TGTACCAGTAAGACAGGGGCTGGAAACACCATATATTTT. Translation: CTSKTGAGNTIYF. This chain joins TRBV2 and TRBJ1-3; 8 bases line up with TRBD1. The CDR3 totals 13 residues. Germline CDR1 reads SNHLY; CDR2 reads FYNNEI.

The J gene is TRBJ1-6, the V gene TRBV3-1 (or the pseudogene TRBV3-2); D is ambiguous. The V gene lost 2 bases and the J gene lost 8 bases, with 13 bases spanning the gap. The germline gives CDR1 LGHDT, CDR2 YNNKEL (reference sequence). This CDR3 is built from 15 residues. CDR3 nucleotides: TGTGCCAGCAGCCAAAGTAGAAGCTCCCATTCACCCCTCCACTTT. Translation: CASSQSRSSHSPLHF.

This clone was detected once. The chain links TRBV5-1 to TRBJ1-1; no definite D call. The germline gives CDR1 SGHRS, CDR2 YFSETQ. The CDR3 loop spans 13 amino acids. The V and J ends lost 2 bases and 1 base respectively, with 6 bases between them. The chain's CDR3 is CASSFSRNTEAFF. Here the CDR3 DNA reads TGCGCCAGCAGCTTCTCCAGGAACACTGAAGCTTTCTTT.

The chain couples TRBV5-4 to TRBJ2-2, with D unclear. Per germline, CDR1 SGHNT and CDR2 YYREEE (reference sequence). V was pared by 3 bases and J by 1 base, with 4 bases between. The CDR3 is made up of 13 amino acids. In nucleotides, the CDR3 is TGTGCCAGCAGCTCGGGGAACACCGGGGAGCTGTTTTTT. Translating it yields CASSSGNTGELFF. The full variable domain, rest sourced from reference TRBV5-4 and TRBJ2-2, is ETGVTQSPTHLIKTRGQQVTLRCSSQSGHNTVSWYQQALGQGPQFIFQYYREEENGRGNFPPRFSGLQFPNYSSELNVNALELDDSALYLCASSSGNTGELFFGEGSRLTVL.

The CDR3 DNA reads as TGCAGTGCTCGGGTGGTGGATACGCAGTATTTT. This sequence encodes CSARVVDTQYF. The chain couples TRBV20-1 to TRBJ2-3; no firm D call. Per germline, CDR1 DFQATT and CDR2 SNEGSKA (reference sequence). The V and J ends lost 5 bases and 6 bases respectively, with 9 bases between them. The CDR3 sequence is 11 residues long.

The sample holds a few counts of this clone. The rearrangement uses TRBV7-8 and TRBJ2-1; 9 bases line up with TRBD2. V was clipped by 2 bases and J by 7 bases; unmatched bases: 6. CDR1 and CDR2 (germline): SGHVS, FQNEAQ. CDR3 size: 15 residues. CDR3 sequence reads: CASSLIAGGRNEQFF. In nucleotides, the CDR3 is TGTGCCAGCAGCTTAATCGCGGGGGGGCGTAATGAGCAGTTCTTC.

The chain couples TRBV24-1 to TRBJ2-1; 11 bases fit TRBD2. CDR3 length: 17 amino acids. With 2 bases clipped from V and 7 bases from J, the junction kept 9 bases outside the gene matches. The germline V gene has CDR1 KGHDR and CDR2 SFDVKD. DNA of the CDR3: TGTGCCACCAGTGATTCAACTAGCGGGGGCAACAAGAATGAGCAGTTCTTC. Amino acid sequence: CATSDSTSGGNKNEQFF.

This rearrangement joins TRBV9 to TRBJ1-5; 10 positions match TRBD1. J gave up 3 bases and V 4 bases, and 7 bases lay outside the gene matches. The CDR3 sequence is 16 residues long. Germline V lookup: CDR1 SGDLS, CDR2 YYNGEE. CDR3 protein: CASSPGTGAHNQPQHF. In nucleotides, the CDR3 is TGTGCCAGCAGCCCGGGGACAGGGGCGCACAATCAGCCCCAGCATTTT.

This chain connects TRBV2 to TRBJ2-7; D is perhaps TRBD2 (6 bases). The CDR3 length is 14 residues. CDR1 is SNHLY and CDR2 is FYNNEI in the germline V gene. Trimming shortened V by 2 bases and J by 3 bases, and 11 bases separated the two germline ends. The CDR3 is CASSEHGGLYEQYF. DNA for the CDR3: TGTGCCAGCAGTGAACACGGGGGTCTCTACGAGCAGTACTTC.

The V and J genes are TRBV5-1 and TRBJ2-3, with D possibly matching TRBD2 (6 bases). The V end was cut by 4 bases, the J end by 3 bases, with 9 bases between. This CDR3 has 13 residues. CDR1 SGHRS and CDR2 YFSETQ come from the germline V gene. The CDR3 DNA reads TGCGCCAGCAGCGGGGGGACTACAGATACGCAGTATTTT. Its translation is CASSGGTTDTQYF.

V usage is TRBV19 and J usage is TRBJ2-6; D not certain. This CDR3 has 19 residues. The V end lost 5 bases, the J end lost 4 bases, and 24 bases lay between the germline ends. Germline CDR1 is LNHDA and CDR2 is SQIVND (reference sequence). This chain's CDR3 is CASSFPPGSLSPGANVLTF. The CDR3 DNA sequence: TGTGCCAGTAGTTTCCCCCCGGGTTCTCTTAGCCCCGGGGCCAACGTCCTGACTTTC.

J is TRBJ2-7 and V is TRBV4-2; D is undetermined. Trimming left V 0 bases short and J 6 bases short, with 12 bases between. The CDR3 extends over 14 amino acids. Per germline, CDR1 LGHNA and CDR2 YNFKEQ. The CDR3 bases are TGTGCCAGCAGCCAAGATTTCAGTATACGCGAGCAGTACTTC. Amino acid sequence: CASSQDFSIREQYF.

The chain employs TRBV28 and TRBJ2-7; D might be TRBD2 (6 bases). V was trimmed by 0 bases and J by 6 bases, leaving 6 bases between them. Germline assignment: CDR1 MDHEN and CDR2 SYDVKM. The CDR3 loop spans 12 amino acids. CDR3 bases: TGTGCCAGCAGTTTATGGGGGGGCGAGCAGTACTTC. Its protein product is CASSLWGGEQYF.

The rearrangement joins TRBV12-5 to TRBJ2-3; 9 bases are shared with TRBD1. V lost 5 bases, J lost 1 base, and 7 bases stayed unmatched. Germline assignment: CDR1 LGHNT and CDR2 FRNRAP. The CDR3 loop spans 16 amino acids. CDR3 nucleotide sequence: TGTGCTAGTGGTCGACTCCGACAGGGGGGCACAGATACGCAGTATTTT. Encoded protein: CASGRLRQGGTDTQYF.

The V gene is TRBV7-9, the J gene TRBJ2-3; 14 bases are a match to TRBD2. The CDR3 is made up of 17 amino acids. Germline CDR1 is SEHNR and CDR2 is FQNEAQ (reference sequence). The trim removed 6 bases at V and 3 bases at J, leaving 8 bases unmatched. In DNA form, the CDR3 reads TGTGCCAGCAGACGACTAGCGGGGGGGCTAGGGACAGATACGCAGTATTTT. Translation gives CASRRLAGGLGTDTQYF. Full variable domain (rest looked up from reference TRBV7-9 and TRBJ2-3): DTGVSQNPRHKITKRGQNVTFRCDPISEHNRLYWYRQTLGQGPEFLTYFQNEAQLEKSRLLSDRFSAERPKGSFSTLEIQRTEQGDSAMYLCASRRLAGGLGTDTQYFGPGTRLTVL.

The rearrangement links TRBV15 to TRBJ2-7; TRBD2 matches at 7 bases. This CDR3 region has 15 residues. V lost 6 bases to trimming and J lost 5 bases; unmatched junction nucleotides: 13. Germline CDR1 is LNHNV and CDR2 is YYDKDF (reference sequence). The CDR3 loop is CATSKLGLGGHEQYF. The CDR3 nucleotides read TGTGCCACCAGTAAGCTTGGACTAGGTGGCCACGAGCAGTACTTC.

V and J are TRBV5-6 and TRBJ2-1; 15 bases are a match to TRBD2. This CDR3 has 19 residues. The V segment lost 2 bases and the J segment 6 bases; nucleotides outside the gene matches: 12. CDR1 and CDR2 (germline): SGHDT, YYEEEE. CDR3 nucleotide sequence: TGTGCCAGCAGCTTCCCGGGACTAGCGGGGGGAAACGTAGCCAATGAGCAGTTCTTC. Its protein product is CASSFPGLAGGNVANEQFF.